One and the same sample provided the 28 T cell receptor beta chains below, sequenced in a study of CD4+ T cells in melanoma. Clones were read by immunoSEQ multiplex PCR, and TCRdb kept only the in-frame ones, dropping some. The repertoire includes about 120,000 clones, roughly 90% of them detected once, and 3.3% sits in the top ten. Sequencing used peripheral blood. The receptors stem from a human donor with melanoma.

The chain joins TRBV5-1 to TRBJ2-3; 7 positions agree with TRBD2. The length of the CDR3 is 14 residues. The germline V gene encodes CDR1 SGHRS and CDR2 YFSETQ. Germline trimming cut 0 bases from V and 5 bases from J; bases unmatched to any gene: 3. This chain's CDR3 is CASSLVSSGDTQYF. The CDR3, as DNA: TGCGCCAGCAGCTTGGTTTCTAGCGGAGATACGCAGTATTTT. The full variable domain, with the rest looked up from reference TRBV5-1 and TRBJ2-3, is KAGVTQTPRYLIKTRGQQVTLSCSPISGHRSVSWYQQTPGQGLQFLFEYFSETQRNKGNFPGRFSGRQFSNSRSEMNVSTLELGDSALYLCASSLVSSGDTQYFGPGTRLTVL.

This chain connects TRBV7-6 to TRBJ2-1, with 10 bases fitting TRBD2. V shed 1 base, J shed 9 bases, and the junction held 9 bases outside the gene matches. Germline V gene sequence: CDR1 SGHVS, CDR2 FNYEAQ. The CDR3 consists of 16 residues. CDR3: CASSLGVAGGQGEQFF. The CDR3 DNA reads as TGTGCCAGCAGCTTAGGAGTAGCGGGGGGCCAGGGTGAGCAGTTCTTC.

The rearrangement uses TRBV7-9 and TRBJ1-1; TRBD1 agrees at 9 bases. Germline V CDR1 and CDR2: SEHNR, FQNEAQ (reference sequence). The CDR3 runs 14 residues. Trimming at V came to 6 bases and at J to 5 bases, leaving 7 bases not matched to a gene. CDR3 sequence: CASRPGQGGTEAFF. The CDR3 DNA reads as TGTGCCAGCAGACCGGGACAGGGTGGGACTGAAGCTTTCTTT.

The chain uses TRBV5-8 and TRBJ2-7; the D is unclear. This CDR3 contains 14 residues. Germline CDR1 SGHTS, CDR2 YDEGEE. The V and J ends lost 1 base and 3 bases respectively, with 11 bases between them. Here the CDR3 reads CASSLIPSDYEQYF. The CDR3, as DNA: TGTGCCAGCAGCTTGATCCCGTCAGACTACGAGCAGTACTTC.

The V and J genes are TRBV5-6 and TRBJ2-7, with TRBD1 matching 11 bases. In germline, CDR1 is SGHDT, CDR2 YYEEEE. This CDR3 region has 14 residues. Losses at the gene ends were 4 bases for V and 7 bases for J; bases not matched to a gene: 7. The CDR3 nucleotides are TGTGCCAGCAGCCGGACAGGGGGCTTTGGGGAGCAGTACTTC. It encodes CASSRTGGFGEQYF.

The chain uses TRBV6-5 and TRBJ2-5; D not certain. The CDR3 is made up of 15 amino acids. Per the germline V gene, CDR1 is MNHEY and CDR2 is SVGAGI. V lost 0 bases to trimming and J lost 1 base, with 9 bases between them. CDR3 residues: CASSYSLRPQETQYF. CDR3 coding DNA: TGTGCCAGCAGTTACTCGTTGAGACCCCAAGAGACCCAGTACTTC.

The chain carries TRBV6-7 and TRBJ1-1; D is unresolved. TRBV6-7 is annotated as an ORF whose role is uncertain. The V and J ends lost 5 bases and 5 bases respectively, with 18 bases between them. CDR3 length: 15 amino acids. The CDR3 sequence is CASSGSAQALTEAFF. The CDR3 DNA follows: TGTGCCAGCAGTGGGTCGGCGCAGGCGCTAACTGAAGCTTTCTTT.

The chain couples TRBV28 to TRBJ2-3; D not certain. Trimming removed 2 bases from V and 4 bases from J, with 13 bases in between. This CDR3 contains 15 residues. Germline V gene lookup returns CDR1 MDHEN and CDR2 SYDVKM. CDR3 nucleotide sequence: TGTGCCAGCAGTTTAAGAGGAAGAATTGCAGATACGCAGTATTTT. This translates into CASSLRGRIADTQYF.

This clone was seen more than once but under ten times. V usage is TRBV6-5 and J usage is TRBJ1-2, with D unclear. The CDR3 is 13 residues long. Looked up from germline, CDR1 is MNHEY and CDR2 is SVGAGI. Trimming stripped 5 bases from V and 8 bases from J, with 15 bases between. The chain's CDR3 is CASSIQLRRGYTF. The CDR3 DNA sequence: TGTGCCAGCAGTATCCAATTGAGGCGCGGCTACACCTTC.

CDR3 in DNA: TGTGCCTGGAGCTCGGACAGGGATCAGCCCCAGCATTTT. Its translation: CAWSSDRDQPQHF. The chain combines TRBV30 with TRBJ1-5; the match to TRBD1 covers 8 bases. Looked up from germline, CDR1 is GTSNPN and CDR2 is SVGIG (reference sequence). The CDR3 covers 13 residues. Trimming removed 3 bases from V and 5 bases from J; junction bases left unmatched: 3.

The rearrangement joins TRBV7-2 to TRBJ1-5, with D maybe TRBD1 (6 bases). V was trimmed by 4 bases and J by 2 bases, leaving 6 bases between them. The CDR3 sequence is 13 residues long. Germline CDR1 SGHTA, CDR2 FQGNSA. In DNA form, the CDR3 reads TGTGCCAGCAGCTCAGGGGGCAATCAGCCCCAGCATTTT. Translating it yields CASSSGGNQPQHF.

The chain combines TRBV7-2 with TRBJ2-5; D is unresolved. Germline V gene lookup returns CDR1 SGHTA and CDR2 FQGNSA. Trimming took off 4 bases at V and 2 bases at J, with 8 bases between the two ends. The CDR3 runs 13 residues. The CDR3 DNA follows: TGTGCCAGCAGCTCCCGACTGCAAGAGACCCAGTACTTC. Its translation is CASSSRLQETQYF.

The gene calls are TRBV7-7 and TRBJ2-1, with D possibly called TRBD1 or TRBD2 (5 bases each). Trimming took off 1 base at V and 9 bases at J, with 10 bases between the two ends. This CDR3 is built from 13 residues. CDR1 SSHAT and CDR2 FNYEAQ come from the germline V gene (reference sequence). The CDR3 reads CASSLGVGTEQFF. The CDR3 nucleotides are TGTGCCAGCAGCTTAGGGGTGGGGACTGAGCAGTTCTTC.

The chain couples TRBV7-9 to TRBJ2-5; D call uncertain. Germline CDR1 SEHNR, CDR2 FQNEAQ (reference sequence). The CDR3 is made up of 11 amino acids. V lost 5 bases and J 2 bases, leaving 3 bases between the germline ends. CDR3 residues: CASSKQETQYF. In DNA form, the CDR3 reads TGTGCCAGCAGCAAACAAGAGACCCAGTACTTC.

This clone was seen a few times. This chain links TRBV16 with TRBJ2-7, with D possibly TRBD1 on 6 matching bases. Germline V gene data show CDR1 as KGHSY and CDR2 as FQNENV. Trimming shortened V by 1 base and J by 1 base, and 23 bases separated the two germline ends. CDR3 length: 19 residues. This chain's CDR3 is CASSQYGGGTSPESYEQYF. The CDR3 nucleotides are TGTGCCAGCAGCCAATATGGCGGTGGGACAAGCCCGGAATCCTACGAGCAGTACTTC.

The gene calls are TRBV11-3 and TRBJ2-3; D possibly corresponds to TRBD1 (5 bases). V dropped 5 bases and J dropped 6 bases, with 12 bases sitting between them. Per germline, CDR1 SGHNT and CDR2 YENEEA. The CDR3 length is 13 residues. The chain's CDR3 is CASSATQGDTQYF. CDR3 coding DNA: TGTGCCAGCAGCGCCACTCAGGGCGATACGCAGTATTTT.

This clone was seen only a few times. The V gene is TRBV7-2, the J gene TRBJ2-2; D is perhaps TRBD1 (6 bases). The V gene's germline CDR1 is SGHTA and CDR2 FQGNSA. The CDR3 length is 16 residues. V lost 1 base and J 5 bases, leaving 14 bases between the germline ends. As DNA, the CDR3 is TGTGCCAGCAGCTTAGTTTTCGGACAGATTACCGGGGAGCTGTTTTTT. Translated: CASSLVFGQITGELFF.

V usage is TRBV30 and J usage is TRBJ2-3, with D tentatively TRBD2 (6 bases). The CDR3 consists of 16 residues. The germline CDR1 and CDR2 sequences are GTSNPN and SVGIG (reference sequence). Trimming cost V 2 bases and J 2 bases, with 17 bases left between them. The CDR3 nucleotides are TGTGCCTGGAGTCGAACTAGGGACTCAAACACAGATACGCAGTATTTT. Residues: CAWSRTRDSNTDTQYF.

Concerning this clone: This CDR3 is also generated by other DNA sequences in the sample. The chain uses TRBV15 and TRBJ2-7, with D possibly TRBD1 on 5 matching bases. V shed 0 bases and J shed 4 bases, with 7 bases lying between them. The CDR3 length is 13 residues. Germline V lookup: CDR1 LNHNV, CDR2 YYDKDF (reference sequence). The CDR3 loop reads CATSREAGYEQYF. CDR3 nucleotides: TGTGCCACCAGCAGAGAAGCAGGGTACGAGCAGTACTTC.

The chain is built from TRBV11-3 and TRBJ2-3; TRBD1 matches at 7 bases. Trimming took 3 bases from V and 2 from J; bases not matched to a gene: 5. Germline-derived CDR1 and CDR2 are SGHNT and YENEEA. The CDR3 length is 15 residues. The CDR3 coding sequence is TGTGCCAGCAGCTTCACAGGGGCTGTCACAGATACGCAGTATTTT. Amino acids: CASSFTGAVTDTQYF.

The chain employs TRBV11-2 and TRBJ2-1, with D maybe TRBD2 (6 bases). Germline V CDR1 and CDR2: SGHAT, FQNNGV. CDR3 length: 16 residues. The V and J ends lost 0 bases and 7 bases respectively, with 16 bases between them. The CDR3 reads CASSLERGGGWNEQFF. The CDR3 nucleotides are TGTGCCAGCAGCTTAGAACGGGGAGGCGGTTGGAATGAGCAGTTCTTC. Complete variable domain (other parts from reference TRBV11-2 and TRBJ2-1): EAGVAQSPRYKIIEKRQSVAFWCNPISGHATLYWYQQILGQGPKLLIQFQNNGVVDDSQLPKDRFSAERLKGVDSTLKIQPAKLEDSAVYLCASSLERGGGWNEQFFGPGTRLTVL.

CDR3 protein: CASSPRQGVEQFF. The CDR3 DNA is TGTGCCAGCAGCCCCCGACAGGGGGTTGAGCAGTTCTTC. The V gene is TRBV13, the J gene TRBJ2-1; TRBD1 matches at 9 bases. The CDR3 extends over 13 amino acids. Trimming cost V 5 bases and J 9 bases; bases outside gene matches: 5. Germline lookup yields CDR1 PRHDT and CDR2 FYEKMQ (reference sequence).

V usage is TRBV5-1 and J usage is TRBJ2-5; D is ambiguous. V was clipped by 2 bases and J by 1 base, with 6 bases between them. CDR1 and CDR2 from the germline V gene are SGHRS and YFSETQ. This CDR3 comprises 13 residues. CDR3 sequence (DNA): TGCGCCAGCAGCTTTAACAGCCAAGAGACCCAGTACTTC. Its protein product is CASSFNSQETQYF. The variable domain in full, completed from reference TRBV5-1 and TRBJ2-5, reads KAGVTQTPRYLIKTRGQQVTLSCSPISGHRSVSWYQQTPGQGLQFLFEYFSETQRNKGNFPGRFSGRQFSNSRSEMNVSTLELGDSALYLCASSFNSQETQYFGPGTRLLVL.

The CDR3 sequence: CASSVGVQETQYF. The CDR3 DNA is TGTGCCAGCAGCGTCGGGGTTCAAGAGACCCAGTACTTC. This chain links TRBV11-2 with TRBJ2-5, with a tentative D call TRBD2 (5 bases). The germline V gene has CDR1 SGHAT and CDR2 FQNNGV. V was trimmed by 5 bases and J by 2 bases, leaving 9 bases between them. CDR3 size: 13 residues.

The CDR3 sequence: CASSLGGSNQPQHF. For the CDR3, the DNA is TGTGCCAGCAGCTTAGGGGGTAGCAATCAGCCCCAGCATTTT. This chain uses TRBV11-2 with TRBJ1-5; D gene uncertain. CDR1 and CDR2 (germline): SGHAT, FQNNGV. V gave up 1 base and J gave up 0 bases, with 4 bases separating them. The CDR3 is made up of 14 amino acids.

V gene TRBV2 combines with J gene TRBJ1-4; no firm D call. Germline CDR1 SNHLY, CDR2 FYNNEI. With 6 bases removed from V and 3 bases from J, the gap between germline ends came to 8 bases. This CDR3 is built from 13 residues. This CDR3 reads CASRQLPNEKLFF. CDR3 bases: TGTGCCAGCAGACAACTTCCTAATGAAAAACTGTTTTTT.

The chain carries TRBV10-3 and TRBJ2-2, with D possibly matching TRBD1 (6 bases). The CDR3 runs 16 residues. The ends were cut back, 0 bases at V and 2 bases at J, with 10 bases in the middle. The germline V gene has CDR1 ENHRY and CDR2 SYGVKD. For the CDR3, the DNA is TGTGCCATCAGTGAGTCCTTACAGGGAAACACCGGGGAGCTGTTTTTT. It translates to CAISESLQGNTGELFF.

The chain joins TRBV9 to TRBJ2-2; TRBD1 aligns across 10 bases. CDR1 and CDR2 (germline): SGDLS, YYNGEE. This CDR3 comprises 17 residues. Trimming cost V 4 bases and J 1 base; bases outside gene matches: 7. The CDR3 protein is CASSPRDRGQNTGELFF. The CDR3 coding sequence is TGTGCCAGCAGCCCCCGGGACAGGGGCCAGAACACCGGGGAGCTGTTTTTT.